These 21 T cell receptor beta chains share one sample of origin, sequenced in a study of cytomegalovirus exposure and HLA in healthy donors. Primers included in the PCR were 60 Vbeta and 13 Jbeta primers. Method: immunoSEQ multiplex PCR; TCRdb's copy keeps in-frame clones and lacks some. The sample includes around 90,000 clones, 65% to 80% seen only once; the top ten take 2.5% to 3.5%. The sample consisted of PBMCs. The receptors stem from a man aged 25 to 40 in good health and CMV-seronegative.

Points on this clone: At the DNA level, this CDR3 is encoded by other sequences in the same sample as well. V is TRBV2 and J is TRBJ1-1; TRBD1 matches 8 bases. Germline CDR1 SNHLY, CDR2 FYNNEI. The CDR3 runs 14 residues. J was trimmed by 1 base and V by 4 bases; bases with no gene match: 2. The CDR3 protein is CASSVTGENTEAFF. CDR3 nucleotides: TGTGCCAGCAGTGTGACAGGGGAGAACACTGAAGCTTTCTTT.

This clone appeared once. The V gene is TRBV25-1, the J gene TRBJ1-4; TRBD1 matches 8 bases. Germline CDR1 reads MGHDK; CDR2 reads SYGVNS. Trimming removed 7 bases from V and 10 bases from J; junction bases left unmatched: 17. CDR3 length: 16 amino acids. DNA of the CDR3: TGTGCCAGCACCAATAACCCGAGCCAGGGGGCTGGAAAACTGTTTTTT. Translated, it gives CASTNNPSQGAGKLFF.

The chain is built from TRBV4-3 and TRBJ1-4; 7 bases agree with TRBD1. V was pared by 3 bases and J by 8 bases, with 6 bases of the junction left unmatched. Germline loops: CDR1 LGHNA, CDR2 YSLEER. The CDR3 spans 14 residues. The CDR3 reads CASSHRGGSEKLFF. In nucleotides, the CDR3 is TGCGCCAGCAGCCATCGAGGGGGCAGCGAAAAACTGTTTTTT.

This clone appeared a few times. V is TRBV2 and J is TRBJ1-1; no definite D call. Germline V gene data show CDR1 as SNHLY and CDR2 as FYNNEI. The CDR3 is 11 amino acids. V lost 7 bases to trimming and J lost 2 bases, with 5 bases between them. The CDR3: CASILNTEAFF. For the CDR3, the DNA is TGTGCCAGCATATTAAACACTGAAGCTTTCTTT.

This chain joins TRBV28 and TRBJ1-1, with a possible D match to TRBD1 (5 bases). V lost 5 bases and J 7 bases, leaving 17 bases between the germline ends. The germline gives CDR1 MDHEN, CDR2 SYDVKM. The CDR3 runs 14 residues. CDR3 sequence: CASSLRVRRGEAFF. Written as DNA, the CDR3 is TGTGCCAGCAGTCTCAGGGTCCGGAGAGGTGAAGCTTTCTTT.

The chain employs TRBV5-6 and TRBJ2-5; 8 bases align to TRBD1. CDR3 size: 16 residues. V lost 2 bases, J lost 5 bases, and 11 bases stayed unmatched. Germline values: CDR1 SGHDT, CDR2 YYEEEE. The CDR3 sequence: CASSFTGTGTTETQYF. As DNA, the CDR3 is TGTGCCAGCAGCTTCACCGGGACAGGAACGACCGAGACCCAGTACTTC. Full variable domain (rest looked up from reference TRBV5-6 and TRBJ2-5): DAGVTQSPTHLIKTRGQQVTLRCSPKSGHDTVSWYQQALGQGPQFIFQYYEEEERQRGNFPDRFSGHQFPNYSSELNVNALLLGDSALYLCASSFTGTGTTETQYFGPGTRLLVL.

This clone turned up a few times. V and J are TRBV28 and TRBJ1-4, with D maybe TRBD1 (6 bases). V shed 2 bases and J shed 0 bases, with 22 bases lying between them. CDR3 length equals 20 residues. Germline CDR1 and CDR2: MDHEN and SYDVKM. The CDR3 spells CASSLRGAVQRLATNEKLFF. The CDR3, as DNA: TGTGCCAGCAGTTTACGGGGGGCTGTCCAACGGCTTGCAACTAATGAAAAACTGTTTTTT.

V is TRBV15 and J is TRBJ1-4; D not resolved. The CDR3 runs to 18 residues. Germline lookup yields CDR1 LNHNV and CDR2 YYDKDF (reference sequence). With 3 bases removed from V and 6 bases from J, the gap between germline ends came to 23 bases. CDR3 DNA sequence: TGTGCCACCAGCAGGCCGAGAGATTCGGGAGTAGGATATGAAAAACTGTTTTTT. Amino acid sequence: CATSRPRDSGVGYEKLFF.

This clone has just a few counts. The rearrangement joins TRBV29-1 to TRBJ2-6, with D possibly being TRBD2 (6 bases). CDR3 size: 16 residues. In germline, CDR1 is SQVTM, CDR2 ANQGSEA. V shed 7 bases and J shed 1 base, with 17 bases lying between them. The CDR3 spells CSAARGGGSGANVLTF. In DNA, the CDR3 is TGCAGCGCAGCCCGGGGAGGTGGATCTGGGGCCAACGTCCTGACTTTC.

The J gene is TRBJ1-1, the V gene TRBV7-9, with D unclear. From germline, CDR1 is SEHNR and CDR2 FQNEAQ (reference sequence). Trimming cost V 6 bases and J 1 base, with 18 bases left between them. This CDR3 is built from 16 residues. The CDR3 sequence: CASSLPPSAANTEAFF. The CDR3, as DNA: TGTGCCAGCAGTTTACCCCCTTCTGCGGCGAACACTGAAGCTTTCTTT.

The V call is TRBV27, the J call TRBJ2-3, with no clear D. This CDR3 is built from 16 residues. Trimming stripped 3 bases from V and 5 bases from J, with 18 bases between. The germline CDR1 and CDR2 sequences are MNHEY and SMNVEV (reference sequence). The CDR3 region has the DNA TGTGCCAGCAGTTTTGTAGGCGGATCGTCGGTAGATACGCAGTATTTT. As protein: CASSFVGGSSVDTQYF.

The J gene is TRBJ1-6, the V gene TRBV6-1; D is undetermined. CDR3 length: 16 residues. Germline CDR1 is MNHNS and CDR2 is SASEGT. Trimming stripped 3 bases from V and 2 bases from J, with 11 bases between. The CDR3 DNA reads TGTGCCAGCAGTGAGGGAGACACTACCTATAATTCACCCCTCCACTTT. Protein product: CASSEGDTTYNSPLHF.

J is TRBJ1-3 and V is TRBV10-3; D not certain. This CDR3 is built from 14 residues. V was cut by 8 bases and J by 0 bases, with 11 bases left in between. Germline V gene lookup returns CDR1 ENHRY and CDR2 SYGVKD. The CDR3 loop reads CAIEDSNSGNTIYF. CDR3 nucleotide sequence: TGTGCCATCGAGGACTCAAACTCTGGAAACACCATATATTTT.

The chain employs TRBV30 and TRBJ1-4, with D possibly being TRBD1 (6 bases). Between the trimmed V and J ends, which lost 7 bases and 7 bases, there was a span of 13 bases. The CDR3 has 12 residues. Looked up from germline, CDR1 is GTSNPN and CDR2 is SVGIG (reference sequence). CDR3 in DNA: TGTGCCTTACAGGGAATTGGTGAAAAACTGTTTTTT. Protein sequence: CALQGIGEKLFF.

The rearrangement uses TRBV15 and TRBJ1-5; D might be TRBD1 (6 bases). Deletions cut 3 bases from V and 6 bases from J, with 18 bases between. In germline, CDR1 is LNHNV, CDR2 YYDKDF (reference sequence). CDR3 size: 16 residues. CDR3: CATSSPGEGYRQPQHF. The CDR3 nucleotides are TGTGCCACCAGCAGTCCAGGGGAGGGTTATCGTCAGCCCCAGCATTTT. Full variable domain (remainder filled in from reference TRBV15 and TRBJ1-5): DAMVIQNPRYQVTQFGKPVTLSCSQTLNHNVMYWYQQKSSQAPKLLFHYYDKDFNNEADTPDNFQSRRPNTSFCFLDIRSPGLGDTAMYLCATSSPGEGYRQPQHFGDGTRLSIL.

The V call is TRBV19, the J call TRBJ1-1; D is unclear. V was cut by 7 bases and J by 2 bases, with 11 bases left in between. This CDR3 is built from 13 residues. Germline values: CDR1 LNHDA, CDR2 SQIVND (reference sequence). The DNA for the CDR3 is TGTGCCAGTACAGGCTACTCCAACACTGAAGCTTTCTTT. Protein sequence: CASTGYSNTEAFF.

As DNA, the CDR3 is TGCGCCAGCAGCTTCGGTAGCGGGGGCGCTTACCAAGAGACCCAGTACTTC. It specifies CASSFGSGGAYQETQYF. The chain joins TRBV5-1 to TRBJ2-5; TRBD2 matches at 9 bases. The length of the CDR3 is 17 residues. The germline V gene encodes CDR1 SGHRS and CDR2 YFSETQ. The V and J ends lost 2 bases and 0 bases, in that order; junction bases with no gene match: 8.

V and J are TRBV29-1 and TRBJ2-7; 7 bases match TRBD2. The CDR3 totals 14 residues. V lost 1 base and J lost 5; bases outside the gene matches: 8. Germline assignment: CDR1 SQVTM and CDR2 ANQGSEA. The CDR3 DNA is TGCAGCGTTGAAGGTCGGCCCGGGGGGAACGAGCAGTACTTC. Amino acids: CSVEGRPGGNEQYF.

This clone has just one count. The gene calls are TRBV6-1 and TRBJ1-5; TRBD1 matches 9 bases. The CDR3 loop spans 13 amino acids. Germline V gives CDR1 MNHNS, CDR2 SASEGT. With 4 bases clipped from V and 7 bases from J, the junction kept 2 bases outside the gene matches. The CDR3 is CASSAGQGQPQHF. CDR3 nucleotide sequence: TGTGCCAGCAGTGCGGGACAGGGACAGCCCCAGCATTTT.

This clone showed up just a few times. The V and J genes are TRBV28 and TRBJ1-1; 8 positions match TRBD1. The germline gives CDR1 MDHEN, CDR2 SYDVKM. This CDR3 comprises 15 residues. J gave up 5 bases and V 5 bases, and 10 bases lay outside the gene matches. The CDR3 sequence: CASSGSTGGGTEAFF. The CDR3 nucleotides are TGTGCCAGCAGTGGCAGTACAGGGGGTGGGACTGAAGCTTTCTTT.

J is TRBJ1-1 and V is TRBV4-3; TRBD1 agrees at 8 bases. The CDR3 contains 15 residues. V shed 3 bases, J shed 3 bases, and the junction held 6 bases outside the gene matches. Germline V gene lookup returns CDR1 LGHNA and CDR2 YSLEER. CDR3 coding DNA: TGCGCCAGCAGCCACCAATTACAGGGGGACACTGAAGCTTTCTTT. Its translation is CASSHQLQGDTEAFF.